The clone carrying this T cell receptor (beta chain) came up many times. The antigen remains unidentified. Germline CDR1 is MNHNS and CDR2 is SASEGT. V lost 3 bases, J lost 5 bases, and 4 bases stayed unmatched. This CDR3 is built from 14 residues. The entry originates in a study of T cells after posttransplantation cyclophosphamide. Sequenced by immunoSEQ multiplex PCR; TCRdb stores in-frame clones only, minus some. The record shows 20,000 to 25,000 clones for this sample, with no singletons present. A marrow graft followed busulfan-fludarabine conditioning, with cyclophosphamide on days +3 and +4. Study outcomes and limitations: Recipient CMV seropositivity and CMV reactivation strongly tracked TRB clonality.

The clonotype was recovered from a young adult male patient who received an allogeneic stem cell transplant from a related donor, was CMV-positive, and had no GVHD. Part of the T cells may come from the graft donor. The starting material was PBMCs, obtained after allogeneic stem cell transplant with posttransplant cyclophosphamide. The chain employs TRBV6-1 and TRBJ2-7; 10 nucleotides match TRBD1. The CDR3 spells CASSEGQGFNEQYF. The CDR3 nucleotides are TGTGCCAGCAGTGAGGGACAGGGGTTCAACGAGCAGTACTTC.